This T cell receptor beta chain comes out of a study of cytomegalovirus exposure and HLA in healthy donors. Study-wide findings and caveats: The authors later found most CMV-associated TCR beta chains appeared HLA-restricted. Earlier analysis looked at TCR beta V segments, and most were productive about 87% or about 30% of the time. Owing to their indistinguishability, certain V segments, notably TRBV6-2 and TRBV6-3, were excluded.

The CDR3 totals 15 residues. Germline CDR1 is MNHEY and CDR2 is SMNVEV (reference sequence). V lost 2 bases, J lost 1 base, and 10 bases lay in between. PCR primers comprised 60 Vbeta and 13 Jbeta primers. Clones were sequenced by immunoSEQ multiplex PCR, and TCRdb holds only the in-frame ones, with some missing. The table has 75,000 to 80,000 clones, around 80% seen once. As concerns this clone: Its antigen is still unknown.

The specimen sequenced was PBMCs. V gene TRBV27 combines with J gene TRBJ2-3; D gene unclear. The origin of this receptor is a male donor in good health and CMV-seropositive. Here the CDR3 DNA reads TGTGCCAGCAGTTTAATTCCCTATGGCACAGATACGCAGTATTTT. It codes for CASSLIPYGTDTQYF.